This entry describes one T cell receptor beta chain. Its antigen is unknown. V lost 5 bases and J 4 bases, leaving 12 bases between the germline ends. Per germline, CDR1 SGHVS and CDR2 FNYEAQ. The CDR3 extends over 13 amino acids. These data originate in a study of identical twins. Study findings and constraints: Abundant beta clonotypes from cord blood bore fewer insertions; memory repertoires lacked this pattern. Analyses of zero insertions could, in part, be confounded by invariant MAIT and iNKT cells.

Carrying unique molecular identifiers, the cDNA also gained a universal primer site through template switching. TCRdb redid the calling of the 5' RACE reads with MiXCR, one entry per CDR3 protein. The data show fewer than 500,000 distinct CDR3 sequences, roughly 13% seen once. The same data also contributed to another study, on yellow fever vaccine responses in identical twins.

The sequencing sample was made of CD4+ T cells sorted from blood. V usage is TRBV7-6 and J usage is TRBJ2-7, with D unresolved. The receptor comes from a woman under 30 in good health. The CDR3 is CASSKETGYEQYF. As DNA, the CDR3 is TGTGCCAGCAGCAAAGAGACTGGTTACGAGCAGTACTTC.